The 2 T cell receptor beta chains reported below all come from one sample, sequenced in a study of blood T cell repertoires in COVID-19. The assay was immunoSEQ multiplex PCR, and TCRdb's table has in-frame clones only and misses some. The sample holds a few hundred thousand clones, roughly nine tenths seen once. Sequencing was carried out using peripheral blood. These receptors were taken from a man aged 35 to 55 with acute or convalescent COVID-19.

This chain uses TRBV19 with TRBJ2-1, with D maybe TRBD1 (6 bases). The CDR3 contains 13 residues. Deletions cut 10 bases from V and 3 bases from J, with 13 bases between. Germline V gene lookup returns CDR1 LNHDA and CDR2 SQIVND (reference sequence). CDR3 coding DNA: TGTGCCACAGGGGACCCTAACTACAATGAGCAGTTCTTC. It encodes CATGDPNYNEQFF. Variable domain in full (rest from reference TRBV19 and TRBJ2-1): DGGITQSPKYLFRKEGQNVTLSCEQNLNHDAMYWYRQDPGQGLRLIYYSQIVNDFQKGDIAEGYSVSREKKESFPLTVTSAQKNPTAFYLCATGDPNYNEQFFGPGTRLTVL.

This clone occurred once. The chain carries TRBV29-1 and TRBJ1-2; TRBD1 is a possible D gene (6 bases). V was shortened by 3 bases and J by 3 bases, with 11 bases between the two germline ends. This CDR3 has 13 amino acids. Germline CDR1 and CDR2: SQVTM and ANQGSEA. The CDR3 loop reads CSVEFAGDYGYTF. The CDR3, as DNA: TGCAGCGTTGAGTTTGCAGGGGACTATGGCTACACCTTC. Drawing the rest from reference TRBV29-1 and TRBJ1-2, the complete variable domain is SAVISQKPSRDICQRGTSLTIQCQVDSQVTMMFWYRQQPGQSLTLIATANQGSEATYESGFVIDKFPISRPNLTFSTLTVSNMSPEDSSIYLCSVEFAGDYGYTFGSGTRLTVV.